This TCR beta chain was profiled in a study of CXCR3-negative and CXCR3-positive naive CD8 T cells (dated by TCRdb to about 2019). In the study overall: In total, some 130 million TRB reads were obtained, or roughly 1.5 +/- 0.3 million reads per library. Data from about ten donors, pooled across two independent experiments, went into the diversity and physicochemical repertoire analyses. Naive subsets from 5 donors and memory cells from 3 donors were included in the TRBV-TRBJ cluster analysis.

The study at large found these results: Comparably high repertoire diversity was found in both naive subsets, whereas much lower repertoire diversity was found in memory CD8+ T cells. Because surface CD5, which is linked to self-reactivity in mice, was comparable between the naive subsets, TCR interaction strength was also inferred from the physicochemical properties of TRB CDR3s. Naive CXCR3-negative and CXCR3-positive cells from the same donor showed similar TRBV-TRBJ usage, whereas memory cells showed distinct patterns. CXCR3 expression partially decreased after cryopreservation, so most assays used freshly isolated PBMCs. TRB CDR3s from CXCR3-positive naive cells showed higher hydrophobicity (lower Kidera factor 4), lower energy, and higher strength and volume indices than CXCR3-negative naive cells.

Each CD8+ T cell subset was flow-sorted in triplicate, with approximately 300,000 cells per subset placed directly into RLT lysis buffer. Naive CD8+ T cells were defined stringently as CD45RO-CCR7+CD27+CD95- to exclude memory contaminants. Peripheral blood mononuclear cells were isolated from buffy coats using standard density gradient centrifugation. Naive CXCR3-negative and CXCR3-positive CD8+ T cells were flow-sorted using a FACSAria III. An RNeasy Mini Kit was used to extract total RNA from the sorted cells. Regarding this clonotype: The clone's antigen remains unknown.

Based on the germline V gene, the CDR1 and CDR2 sequences are MNHEY and SVGEGT. There are 19 amino acids in the CDR3, from cysteine to phenylalanine inclusive. DNA is not recorded here. Sequencing took place on a NextSeq 550. The Human TCR Profiling Kit (MiLaboratory) was used to prepare UMI-labeled 5' RACE TRB cDNA libraries. The full amount of extracted RNA was used for cDNA synthesis, and the full amount of resulting cDNA was used for PCR amplification. Libraries were prepared in parallel with an identical number of PCR cycles. Regarding the original processing steps: MIGEC and MiXCR extracted about 54,000 +/- 9,700 unique UMI-labeled TRB cDNA molecules per library, requiring at least two reads per UMI. An average of about 40,000 +/- 10,000 functional in-frame TRB CDR3 nucleotide clonotypes without stop codons was found per library. After downsampling to 5000 UMI-labeled TRB molecules per sample, diversity metrics, including normalized Shannon-Wiener and Chao1, were computed in VDJtools. VDJtools was used to calculate clonotype-size-weighted physicochemical properties of the central five CDR3 residues, namely interaction energy, strength, volume and Kidera factor 4. The reads were reprocessed in TCRdb, with one entry per CDR3 protein sequence and no accompanying DNA. The V and J calls, along with clone size, are taken from TCRdb and not from the paper's own processing. This sample's table contains 150,000 or so distinct CDR3 sequences. The ten most abundant clones make up approximately 0.3% of the sample.

This receptor was obtained from a human donor in good health. Some clones in this sample may be carry-over from other donors' samples. The sequencing sample was made of naive CXCR3- CD8+ T cells from blood. What this sample's cell subset or site label stands for: CD45RO-CCR7+CD27+CD95- naive CD8+ T cells lacking CXCR3 (TNR3-). The chain joins TRBV6-2 or TRBV6-3 to TRBJ1-5; TCRdb calls TRBD1, which cannot be checked without DNA. The CDR3 loop reads CASSYSSWDRGFYNQPQHF.